The TCR beta chain described here comes from a study of T-cell reconstitution after alpha-beta-depleted transplantation in children. General study findings and limits: Two months or so post-transplant, alpha-beta T cells reportedly derived from several hundred expanded graft clones. Hyperexpanded clones declined; after one year, newly produced T cells mostly supplied diversity.

This CDR3 has 15 amino acids. Trimming stripped 2 bases from V and 0 bases from J, with 8 bases between. As regards this clonotype: What it binds is not known.

Molecular barcoding with unique molecular identifiers was used for the TCRbeta library. Each CDR3 protein is one row after TCRdb ran MiXCR on the PCR reads. The sample yields about 250,000 distinct CDR3 sequences, 20% to 30% seen once. The specimen comprised PBMCs, mostly from graft donor cells, sampled 360 days after TCRalphabeta/CD19-depleted stem cell transplant. The clonotype comes from a female patient aged 2-9 years who had a stem cell transplant for congenital amegakaryocytic thrombocytopenia, so the T cells may come from the graft donor. The V and J genes are TRBV12-3 or TRBV12-4 and TRBJ1-3; no definite D call. The CDR3 DNA follows: TGTGCCAGCAGTTTACAACCTCCCTCTGGAAACACCATATATTTT. Translated: CASSLQPPSGNTIYF.